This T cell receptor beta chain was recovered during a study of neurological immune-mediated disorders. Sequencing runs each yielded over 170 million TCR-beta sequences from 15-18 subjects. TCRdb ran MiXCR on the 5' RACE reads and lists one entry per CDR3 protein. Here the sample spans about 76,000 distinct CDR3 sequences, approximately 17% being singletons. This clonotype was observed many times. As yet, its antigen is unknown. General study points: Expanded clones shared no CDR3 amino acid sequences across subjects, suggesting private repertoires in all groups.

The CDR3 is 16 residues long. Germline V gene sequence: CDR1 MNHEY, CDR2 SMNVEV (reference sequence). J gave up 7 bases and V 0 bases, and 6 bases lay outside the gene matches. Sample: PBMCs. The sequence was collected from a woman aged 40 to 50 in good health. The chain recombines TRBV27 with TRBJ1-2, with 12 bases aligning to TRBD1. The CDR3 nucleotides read TGTGCCAGCAGTTTATCGGAGGGACAGGGGGCGCGTGGCTACACCTTC. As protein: CASSLSEGQGARGYTF.